A single sample is the source of the 3 T cell receptor beta chains below, sequenced in a study of cytomegalovirus exposure and HLA in healthy donors. Primers: 60 Vbeta forward and 13 Jbeta reverse. TCRdb's copy holds only in-frame clones and misses some; the assay was immunoSEQ multiplex PCR. There are about 72,000 clones in the sample, with roughly 13% held by the top ten. Sequencing was performed on PBMCs. These receptors were obtained from a man aged 45-65 years in good health and CMV-seropositive.

The chain couples TRBV7-2 to TRBJ1-2; D uncertain. The CDR3 is made up of 14 amino acids. CDR1 is SGHTA, CDR2 FQGNSA, per germline. V shed 2 bases and J shed 0 bases, with 7 bases lying between them. This chain's CDR3 is CASSLLKTNYGYTF. The DNA for the CDR3 is TGTGCCAGCAGCTTACTAAAAACTAACTATGGCTACACCTTC. Full variable domain (rest looked up from reference TRBV7-2 and TRBJ1-2): GAGVSQSPSNKVTEKGKDVELRCDPISGHTALYWYRQSLGQGLEFLIYFQGNSAPDKSGLPSDRFSAERTGGSVSTLTIQRTQQEDSAVYLCASSLLKTNYGYTFGSGTRLTVV.

The rearrangement links TRBV6-5 to TRBJ1-3; tentative D call: TRBD1 (6 bases). This CDR3 comprises 15 residues. Between the trimmed V and J ends, which lost 0 bases and 8 bases, there was a span of 14 bases. CDR1 is MNHEY, CDR2 SVGAGI, per germline. CDR3 in amino acids: CASSYSTRGADTIYF. CDR3 DNA sequence: TGTGCCAGCAGTTACTCGACGCGGGGGGCGGACACCATATATTTT.

The V call is TRBV6-5, the J call TRBJ2-1; TRBD2 matches at 9 bases. CDR1 and CDR2 (germline): MNHEY, SVGAGI. The CDR3 has 15 amino acids. Trimming took 8 bases from V and 4 from J; bases not matched to a gene: 9. As DNA, the CDR3 is TGTGCCAGCTTAGGGAGCGGGGGGTCTTACAATGAGCAGTTCTTC. Translated, it gives CASLGSGGSYNEQFF.